The TCR beta chain under discussion was sequenced for a study of T cell changes during pregnancy in multiple sclerosis (dated by TCRdb to between 2019 and 2020). At the level of the whole study: The study looked at changes in the T cell repertoire across pregnancy in women with multiple sclerosis.

Spanning cysteine to phenylalanine, the CDR3 consists of 19 amino acids. The kept DNA is CDR3 alone, 57 bases in frame from the first base. V loses 4 bases at its end and J loses 3 bases; junction bases beyond the gene matches: 14. The germline V gene specifies SGHAT as CDR1 and FQNNGV as CDR2. Turning to this clone: Its antigen is not yet known. Nothing much larger sits one base from this clone, and base qualities are not available.

Preparation of the library involved the immunoSEQ multiplex PCR assay. TCRdb took over this immuneACCESS table, retaining in-frame rearrangements with V and J assigned. Such tables are incomplete; in checked studies, under half of the missing clones stem from an unresolved V gene, and the remainder is unexplained. Counted in this sample were tens of thousands of clones; more than 85% of them appeared once. 0.65% to 1% of the sample comes from the top ten. Recombination connected TRBV11-2 to TRBJ2-3; 12 of the junction bases match TRBD2. Sequencing used peripheral blood, obtained before pregnancy. This receptor was taken from a female donor with multiple sclerosis, enrolled in a pregnancy study. The CDR3 reads as follows: CASSSATLAGGPATDTQYF. In nucleotide form, the sequence is TGTGCCAGCAGCTCCGCTACCCTAGCGGGGGGGCCTGCGACAGATACGCAGTATTTT.